These 18 T cell receptor beta chains were sequenced from one sample in a study of blood T cells in healthy people across ages. Sample-barcoded 5' priming and a J-beta primer mix drove a second PCR of about 6 to 11 cycles. One entry per CDR3 protein results from TCRdb running MiXCR on the 5' RACE reads. The table records approximately 880,000 distinct CDR3 sequences, roughly 52% of them present only once. Sequencing input: blood. Receptor source: a young man in good health.

This clonotype appeared a few times. The CDR3 loop reads CASRSHGGGYEQYF. CDR3 nucleotides: TGTGCCAGCAGATCCCATGGGGGGGGGTACGAGCAGTACTTC. The rearrangement links TRBV27 to TRBJ2-7; 7 nucleotides line up with TRBD2. Losses at the gene ends were 6 bases for V and 4 bases for J; bases not matched to a gene: 9. This CDR3 region has 14 residues. Germline CDR1 reads MNHEY; CDR2 reads SMNVEV (reference sequence).

J is TRBJ2-6 and V is TRBV6-1; possible D gene TRBD2, 7 bases. Germline V gene data show CDR1 as MNHNS and CDR2 as SASEGT. The CDR3 runs to 21 residues. V lost 6 bases and J 1 base, leaving 28 bases between the germline ends. CDR3 DNA sequence: TGTGCCAGCAGGGCCTCCAACTGGGCGGGGGCTATAGAATCTGGGGCCAACGTCCTGACTTTC. Residues: CASRASNWAGAIESGANVLTF.

This clonotype was picked up many times. The chain employs TRBV24-1 and TRBJ2-1; 10 nucleotides line up with TRBD1. The CDR3 runs to 16 residues. The V segment lost 2 bases and the J segment 3 bases; nucleotides outside the gene matches: 3. CDR1 and CDR2 from the germline V gene are KGHDR and SFDVKD. The CDR3 is CATSDSGTGDYNEQFF. CDR3 DNA sequence: TGTGCCACCAGTGATTCGGGGACAGGGGACTACAATGAGCAGTTCTTC.

The V call is TRBV2, the J call TRBJ2-3; 7 nucleotides line up with TRBD1. CDR1 is SNHLY and CDR2 is FYNNEI in the germline V gene. After removal of 6 bases from V and 11 bases from J, the junction contained 8 bases not matched to a gene. CDR3 size: 12 residues. The CDR3 is CASSPGQVKQYF. In DNA, the CDR3 is TGTGCCAGCAGCCCCGGACAGGTCAAGCAGTATTTT.

The V and J genes are TRBV28 and TRBJ2-1; 7 nucleotides align to TRBD2. V shed 5 bases and J 4 bases; nucleotides not matched to a gene: 8. This CDR3 spans 15 amino acids. Germline V gene data show CDR1 as MDHEN and CDR2 as SYDVKM. The CDR3 sequence: CASSPAGRSYNEQFF. The CDR3 DNA reads as TGTGCCAGCAGTCCAGCGGGGCGATCATACAATGAGCAGTTCTTC.

This clonotype was seen a handful of times. The rearrangement joins TRBV29-1 to TRBJ1-1, with 7 bases matching TRBD1. The CDR3 has 13 amino acids. J lost 1 base, V lost 7 bases, and 6 bases had no gene match. Germline CDR1 is SQVTM and CDR2 is ANQGSEA. CDR3: CSGRQGRNTEAFF. The CDR3 region has the DNA TGCAGCGGTCGACAGGGCCGGAACACTGAAGCTTTCTTT.

The genes are TRBV20-1 and TRBJ1-1; TRBD1 is a possible D gene (6 bases). This CDR3 comprises 14 residues. Trimming took 1 base from V and 0 from J, leaving 9 bases between them. Germline assignment: CDR1 DFQATT and CDR2 SNEGSKA (reference sequence). The CDR3, as DNA: TGCAGTGCTAGAGGGGACAACCTGAACACTGAAGCTTTCTTT. It yields the protein CSARGDNLNTEAFF.

This clonotype was seen a few times. This chain's CDR3 is CASSFRAPGANVLTF. The CDR3 coding sequence is TGTGCCAGCAGTTTCAGGGCACCCGGGGCCAACGTCCTGACTTTC. The chain employs TRBV28 and TRBJ2-6, with D possibly TRBD1 on 5 matching bases. There are 15 residues in the CDR3. The germline gives CDR1 MDHEN, CDR2 SYDVKM. The ends were cut back, 3 bases at V and 4 bases at J, with 10 bases in the middle.

V and J are TRBV29-1 and TRBJ2-3; D might be TRBD2 (6 bases). Germline V gene lookup returns CDR1 SQVTM and CDR2 ANQGSEA. The CDR3 length is 14 residues. V was pared by 5 bases and J by 5 bases, with 17 bases between. CDR3 bases: TGCAGCGTTACAAGGGACGGAGGGAGAGATACGCAGTATTTT. This codes for CSVTRDGGRDTQYF.

The chain couples TRBV7-9 to TRBJ2-5; the match to TRBD2 covers 11 bases. The junction had 13 bases not matched to a gene; V was cut back by 5 bases and J by 11 bases. CDR1 SEHNR and CDR2 FQNEAQ come from the germline V gene (reference sequence). The CDR3 is 15 amino acids. For the CDR3, the DNA is TGTGCCAGCAGCCACACTAGCGGGGGTATGAATGAGCAGTACTTC. The encoded protein is CASSHTSGGMNEQYF.

The CDR3, as DNA: TGTGCCAGCCGATGGGACCTTGCCTACGAGCAGTACTTC. This translates into CASRWDLAYEQYF. The V gene is TRBV2, the J gene TRBJ2-7; D is tentatively TRBD1 or TRBD2 (5 bases each). V lost 8 bases and J 2 bases, leaving 13 bases between the germline ends. CDR1 is SNHLY and CDR2 is FYNNEI in the germline V gene. The length of the CDR3 is 13 residues.

The chain combines TRBV7-2 with TRBJ2-5, with D unclear. The germline V and J ends were trimmed by 5 bases and 5 bases, with 12 bases remaining between them. This CDR3 region has 13 residues. Germline V gives CDR1 SGHTA, CDR2 FQGNSA. The CDR3 coding sequence is TGTGCCAGCAGCAAAAGGGTCAAGGAGACCCAGTACTTC. It is translated as CASSKRVKETQYF.

This clonotype came up a few times. The V gene is TRBV6-2 or TRBV6-3, the J gene TRBJ2-7, with D perhaps matching TRBD1 (5 bases). In germline, CDR1 is MNHEY, CDR2 SVGEGT. Between the trimmed V and J ends, which lost 6 bases and 3 bases, there was a span of 18 bases. This CDR3 comprises 15 residues. CDR3 residues: CASSAKGRGYYEQYF. The DNA for the CDR3 is TGTGCCAGCAGCGCCAAGGGGCGCGGCTACTACGAGCAGTACTTC.

This clonotype has at least ten counts. The genes are TRBV3-1 and TRBJ2-7, with a possible D match to TRBD2 (6 bases). Looked up from germline, CDR1 is LGHDT and CDR2 is YNNKEL (reference sequence). Between the trimmed V and J ends, which lost 0 bases and 3 bases, there was a span of 9 bases. The CDR3 runs to 14 residues. In DNA, the CDR3 is TGTGCCAGCAGCCAAGATGGAGGGGTCTACGAGCAGTACTTC. Translation gives CASSQDGGVYEQYF.

The chain couples TRBV2 to TRBJ2-2, with 9 bases aligning to TRBD2. The CDR3 runs 15 residues. Trimming removed 4 bases from V and 5 bases from J; junction bases left unmatched: 5. Germline V gene data show CDR1 as SNHLY and CDR2 as FYNNEI. DNA for the CDR3: TGTGCCAGCAGTGTTCTAGCGGGGACGACCGGGGAGCTGTTTTTT. Protein product: CASSVLAGTTGELFF.

This clonotype was seen many times. A much larger clonotype is one base distant, so this may be a read error. V gene TRBV7-2 combines with J gene TRBJ2-5; 8 bases fit TRBD1. The V gene end was trimmed by 3 bases and the J gene end by 11 bases; junction bases not matched to a gene: 8. The CDR3 runs to 13 residues. Germline V gene lookup returns CDR1 SGHTA and CDR2 FQGNSA. The chain's CDR3 is CASSFQGAWEQYF. CDR3 in DNA: TGTGCCAGCAGCTTCCAGGGGGCTTGGGAGCAGTACTTC.

This clonotype has a single count. The V call is TRBV5-1, the J call TRBJ2-3; TRBD2 matches at 10 bases. This CDR3 spans 13 amino acids. J lost 3 bases, V lost 7 bases, and 2 bases had no gene match. CDR1 and CDR2 from the germline V gene are SGHRS and YFSETQ. The CDR3 sequence: CASLLAGTDTQYF. The CDR3 coding sequence is TGCGCCAGCCTACTAGCGGGGACAGATACGCAGTATTTT.

The chain joins TRBV6-2 or TRBV6-3 to TRBJ1-6; D remains unclear. Germline assignment: CDR1 MNHEY and CDR2 SVGEGT. Trimming cost V 2 bases and J 10 bases, with 15 bases left between them. This CDR3 is built from 15 residues. The DNA of the CDR3 is TGTGCCAGCAGTTACCCACGTACTATGGCGTCACCCCTCCACTTT. Amino acid sequence: CASSYPRTMASPLHF.